A few counts support the clone carrying this T cell receptor beta chain. The sample comes from a study of T cell repertoires in cytomegalovirus infection. The germline gives CDR1 LGHNT, CDR2 FRNRAP. This CDR3 is built from 19 residues. V lost 0 bases and J lost 0, with 18 bases in between. TCRdb independently ran MiXCR on the reads; one entry per CDR3 protein. The repertoire holds around 490,000 distinct CDR3 sequences, with roughly 29% as singletons. V gene TRBV12-5 combines with J gene TRBJ1-3, with unresolved D. Sequences were obtained from PBMCs. The sequence came from a human donor in good health (CMV status not recorded). Some clones in this sample may be carry-over from other donors' samples. The DNA of the CDR3 is TGTGCTAGTGGTTTGGTACTGGGCCTCCCAAGCGTCTCTGGAAACACCATATATTTT. It yields the protein CASGLVLGLPSVSGNTIYF. Combining the CDR3 with reference TRBV12-5 and TRBJ1-3 gives the whole variable domain DARVTQTPRHKVTEMGQEVTMRCQPILGHNTVFWYRQTMMQGLELLAYFRNRAPLDDSGMPKDRFSAEMPDATLATLKIQPSEPRDSAVYFCASGLVLGLPSVSGNTIYFGEGSWLTVV.